The T cell receptor (beta chain) described here comes from a study of T-cell reconstitution after alpha-beta-depleted transplantation in children. This clonotype has just a few counts. It was with unique molecular identifiers that the TCRbeta library was prepared. From the PCR reads, TCRdb called clonotypes with MiXCR, one entry per CDR3 protein. The profile shows 400,000 to 500,000 distinct CDR3 sequences, 11% of them singletons. Looked up from germline, CDR1 is SGHTS and CDR2 is YDEGEE. This CDR3 has 16 residues. V was clipped by 3 bases and J by 0 bases, with 13 bases between them. The material was PBMCs from the stem cell graft donor, obtained from the stem cell graft. The chain is built from TRBV5-8 and TRBJ1-3; D remains unclear. The clonotype comes from a human donor who donated a stem cell graft to a child with acute myeloid leukemia. In DNA, the CDR3 is TGTGCCAGCAGCTGGGGAAGACTGGACTCTGGAAACACCATATATTTT. Protein product: CASSWGRLDSGNTIYF.